This entry concerns a single T cell receptor beta chain. This clone was seen a single time. It lacks a known antigen. No qualities accompany the bases; no much larger clone lies one base away. The sample belongs to a study of cytomegalovirus exposure and HLA in healthy donors (dated by TCRdb to 2015 to 2018). For the wider study: According to an earlier analysis of several hundred of the donors, roughly 180 million T cells yielded some 120 million unique TCR beta sequences and approximately 280 Gb of sequence data. An early release that covered 640 HLA-typed donors contained 300 to 350 gigabases of sequencing data and tens of millions of unique TCR sequences. Of the 350 to 400 genotyped donors, 65% to 90% fell in the genetic ancestry cluster associated with self-reported Caucasian donors. The aim of the study was to test whether cataloging public T cell receptors could identify signatures of past pathogen exposure. The study used immunosequencing to profile the T cell repertoires of around 600 subjects and linked those repertoires to cytomegalovirus serostatus. A separate validation cohort of 90 to 150 different subjects was used in addition to the approximately 700-subject first cohort. To predict cytomegalovirus infection status, the study combined high-throughput TCR immunosequencing, statistical association of individual TCRs with disease status, and machine learning. A later analysis re-analyzed previously published TCR beta repertoires from several hundred donors and added high-resolution HLA genotyping to study TCR occurrence patterns. In the later analysis, no new phenotypic data were used to find candidate immune exposures; instead, reliance was placed on TCR beta sequences and their occurrence across donors. In an earlier analysis of a few hundred of the donors, high-throughput TCR beta sequencing was used to judge whether each TCR beta V gene segment behaved as functional or pseudogenic. Donor age, sex, ethnicity and CMV serostatus were collected together with the repertoire data. A later genetic analysis used genome-wide SNP genotypes for about 65% of the 666 donors, treating that subset as a discovery cohort. Every repertoire in the discovery cohort had been generated on one and the same sequencing platform. Class I and class II HLA loci were covered by the typing at four-digit resolution. Typing coverage varied by locus: roughly 620-640 donors for A, B, C, DRB1 and DQB1; 500 to 550 for DQA1; 606 for DPA1; more than 450 for DPB1. Five DR-DQ haplotypes were handled as single units for association and clustering because linkage in the cohort was strong. On average, roughly 240,000 unique TCR beta nucleotide sequences were sequenced per donor among fewer than 500 genotyped donors of the cohort, with around 19% of those sequences being non-productive.

The cohort was made up of approximately 670 healthy bone marrow donors. At the time of sampling, all cohort members were nominally healthy, though unrecorded immune exposures were likely present. The donor was CMV seronegative and was included in the group of over 300 seronegative cohort members. Each donor provided a peripheral blood sample, and peripheral blood mononuclear cells were used for TCR beta sequencing. Genomic DNA was extracted from the blood cell samples with the Qiagen DNeasy Blood Extraction Kit. The receptor library was made with the immunoSEQ multiplex PCR assay. For the multiplex PCR, a mixture combining 60 forward primers for TCR Vbeta segments and 13 reverse primers for TCR Jbeta segments was used. A multiplex PCR assay on genomic DNA amplified the CDR3 region of rearranged TCR beta genes. On the Illumina HiSeq System, the amplified TCR beta libraries were sequenced as 87-base-pair reads. In the paper's pipeline: Across the roughly 700 repertoires, a later analysis counted tens of millions of unique TCR beta chains, some 11 million of which were shared by at least two donors. Raw reads were error-corrected and collapsed into unique sequences with a nearest-neighbor algorithm that merged closely related sequences to remove PCR and sequencing errors. To assign V, D and J gene segments, CDR3 sequences were aligned to IMGT reference sequences. For a sequence to be retained, at least a six-nucleotide match to both a V gene segment and a J gene segment was required. A rearrangement was called productive if the CDR3 had no stop codons and remained in frame with V and J, and every other rearrangement was called non-productive. Following IMGT convention, CDR3 was defined as the stretch from the second conserved V-encoded cysteine to the conserved J-encoded phenylalanine. The earlier analysis of about 500 of the donors excluded sequences that lacked an unambiguous match to a single V gene segment. In an earlier analysis of around 590 of the donors, a V segment was called functional when productive rearrangements were above 56.7%, and segregating when the standard deviation between donors exceeded 5%. A statistical classification framework was built to diagnose cytomegalovirus status from the catalog of TCR beta chain sequences. In a later analysis, TCR nucleotide sequences were compared against IMGT/GENE-DB human TR gene sequences so that V and J genes could be assigned. The TCRdist pipeline was used in a later analysis to assign CDR3 sequences and most-parsimonious VDJ recombination scenarios. In a later analysis, each TCR beta chain was defined by its CDR3 amino acid sequence together with its V-gene family, and reads without a unique V-gene family were excluded. A later analysis removed several hundred highly shared, low-generation-probability nucleotide sequences to deal with suspected cross-contamination and a sequencing artifact. For each public chain, a later analysis derived a clonal expansion index from normalized ranks of inferred template counts within each repertoire. In a later analysis, generation probabilities were computed with a VDJ recombination model fitted to out-of-frame rearrangements, and the resulting probabilities were checked against IGoR. Hypergeometric tests were used in a later analysis to score TCR-TCR, TCR-HLA and TCR-CMV co-occurrence, with a repertoire-size bias correction applied to the TCR pairs. A later analysis estimated false discovery rates by permuting HLA or CMV assignments 20 times. In a later analysis, co-occurring TCRs were grouped with DBSCAN, and TCRdist sequence similarity was added when clustering was performed within HLA-allele-positive subsets. For co-occurrence clustering, repertoires with fewer than 30,000 or more than 120,000 public chains were excluded, along with several repertoires with anomalous nucleotide sharing. TCRdb's version of the immuneACCESS table is confined to in-frame rearrangements and falls short of the full clone set. An unresolved V gene accounts for under half of the shortfall where checked; the remainder is of unknown origin. V, J and clone size are taken as reported in that table, and D and trimming were inferred from the DNA itself. Within this sample are about 140,000 clones, with roughly 79% of them counted one time only. The ten largest clones take up 1.5% to 2.5% of the sample.

The research as a whole found: Broadly in line with IMGT annotations, most TCR beta V segments showed up in productive rearrangements about 87% or about 30% of the time in an earlier analysis of 450 to 600 of the donors. Assigning TCR associations to individual alleles was difficult when HLA alleles, especially DR and DQ, strongly co-occurred. At a false discovery rate of 0.05, a later analysis linked 16,951 TCR beta sequences to specific HLA alleles. A total of 164 TCR beta chains were listed by the study as associated with cytomegalovirus. According to the authors, the approach could potentially be generalized to other disease states and immunological phenotypes. The classifier was reported to diagnose cytomegalovirus status with high specificity and sensitivity in both the original and validation cohorts. HLA typing was unavailable for some donors at each locus, so association tests used only the typed subset. Correlated functional status among segregating V segments might be attributable to linkage disequilibrium, but an unknown experimental factor could not be ruled out. The only immune exposure information available for the cohort was CMV serostatus. According to a later genetic analysis, donors in an Asian-associated ancestry cluster had fewer N-insertions in productive TCRs than the approximately 710-donor mean. A later genetic analysis associated a missense DCLRE1C variant with V-gene and J-gene trimming of TCR beta chains, and an independent cohort replicated the association. Several of the top co-occurrence clusters appeared to be linked to parvovirus B19, influenza, CMV and Epstein-Barr virus, according to a later analysis. In a later analysis, the rate of TCR association differed among HLA loci, with DRB1 alleles having the most associated TCRs and HLA-C alleles having the fewest. A further reported finding was that TCR beta sequences accurately predicted the HLA-A and HLA-B alleles for most subjects in the first cohort. Three of the identified cytomegalovirus-associated TCR beta chains were confirmed in vitro to be specific for cytomegalovirus antigens. Only TCR beta chains were sequenced in this cohort, and the absence of alpha or paired-chain data limited detectable features. Most CMV-associated TCR beta chains appeared to be HLA-restricted in a later analysis, and the HLA associations seemed to be driven largely by CMV exposure. While some public TCRs were present in many individuals, most TCR sequences turned up only very rarely across donors. Roughly 15 rarely observed V segments, including chromosome 9 orphons, were excluded from the earlier analysis of some 590 of the donors because counts were too low. The sequencing pipeline was judged likely to have produced a cluster of highly shared sequence variants as a technical artifact. A later analysis found that HLA-associated TCR beta chains were more clonally expanded and had lower generation probabilities than equally common non-associated chains. Sequencing depth was assumed to be roughly uniform across donors in the presence/absence analyses, though that assumption may not hold.

This receptor was identified in a middle-aged woman in good health and CMV-seronegative. Sequenced input: PBMCs.

The CDR3 reads CASSLDWATQYF. The nucleotide sequence reads TGTGCCAGCAGCTTAGATTGGGCGACCCAGTACTTC. The chain is assembled from TRBV7-2 and TRBJ2-5; no confident D gene assignment can be made. From its cysteine to its phenylalanine, the CDR3 spans 12 amino acids. CDR3 DNA is the only sequence kept; it has 36 bases, read in frame from the first base. Based on the germline V gene, the CDR1 and CDR2 sequences are SGHTA and FQGNSA. The V end loses 1 base and the J end loses 7 bases, and a stretch of 7 bases separates them.